Reported below is one T cell receptor beta chain. Its antigen is unidentified. Vbeta (60) and Jbeta (13) primers were used in the PCR. The table came from immunoSEQ multiplex PCR; TCRdb's copy has only in-frame clones and leaves some out. The data show some 140,000 clones, over 60% seen once. The sample originates from a study of cytomegalovirus exposure and HLA in healthy donors. Overall study results and limits: Per a later analysis, about 18,000 TCR beta sequences showed association with HLA alleles at 0.05 false discovery rate. Later analysis identified several of the most significant clusters that appeared linked to common viral pathogens.

This clonotype originated in a woman aged 40 to 49 in good health and CMV-seronegative. Material: PBMCs.

The DNA for the CDR3 is TGTGCCAGCAGTTTGGACCAGGGGGCTCATGAGCAGTTCTTC. Protein product: CASSLDQGAHEQFF. The chain links TRBV28 to TRBJ2-1; 8 nucleotides line up with TRBD1. The germline V gene encodes CDR1 MDHEN and CDR2 SYDVKM. The V gene end was trimmed by 3 bases and the J gene end by 8 bases; junction bases not matched to a gene: 6. The CDR3 is 14 residues long.